This T cell receptor beta chain was captured in a study of shared clonotypes between healthy human individuals. The V end was cut by 8 bases, the J end by 3 bases, with 14 bases between. In germline, CDR1 is MNHEY, CDR2 SMNVEV (reference sequence). The CDR3 spans 13 residues. Method: immunoSEQ multiplex PCR; TCRdb's copy keeps in-frame clones and lacks some. This sample carries about 960,000 clones, around 80% of them seen once, and the ten largest clones take roughly 1.5%. The clonotype originates from a man between 18 and 29 years old in good health. Sequencing was carried out using memory CD4+ T cells sorted from blood. The subset was: CD45RA-negative fraction. The chain uses TRBV27 and TRBJ2-7; D is possibly TRBD2 (6 bases). The CDR3 DNA is TGTGCCAGCGGAGGGGTACTAAGCTACGAGCAGTACTTC. This translates into CASGGVLSYEQYF.